These 20 T cell receptor beta chains were all obtained from the same sample, sequenced in a study of shared clonotypes between healthy human individuals. Here immunoSEQ multiplex PCR was the method, and the copy in TCRdb shows in-frame clones only, minus some. The table includes 450,000 to 500,000 clones, less than 80% detected once. Sequencing used PBMCs. All receptors come from a woman aged 35 to 49 in good health. Some clones in this sample may be carry-over from other donors' samples.

V and J are TRBV6-5 and TRBJ2-7; 9 nucleotides align to TRBD1. Germline V lookup: CDR1 MNHEY, CDR2 SVGAGI. Losses at the gene ends were 7 bases for V and 4 bases for J; bases not matched to a gene: 8. The CDR3 sequence is 14 residues long. CDR3 residues: CASKLNRGRYEQYF. In DNA form, the CDR3 reads TGTGCCAGCAAACTCAACAGGGGGCGGTACGAGCAGTACTTC.

As concerns this clone: This may arise from a read error, as a much more abundant clone is one base away. The chain combines TRBV19 with TRBJ2-2, with 8 bases identical to TRBD1. Looked up from germline, CDR1 is LNHDA and CDR2 is SQIVND (reference sequence). The CDR3 covers 14 residues. The CDR3 sequence is CAGSLTGGTGELFF. The CDR3, as DNA: TGTGCCGGTAGCCTAACAGGGGGCACCGGGGAGCTGTTTTTT.

The V and J genes are TRBV6-6 and TRBJ2-1; possibly TRBD2 for D (6 bases). The CDR3 sequence is 14 residues long. Deletions cut 3 bases from V and 4 bases from J, with 10 bases between. Germline CDR1 MNHNY, CDR2 SVGAGI (reference sequence). As DNA, the CDR3 is TGTGCCAGCAGTTATGTGGGAGGATACAATGAGCAGTTCTTC. It encodes CASSYVGGYNEQFF.

CDR3 protein: CASRLDRGTVGEQFF. CDR3 bases: TGTGCCAGCAGACTAGACAGGGGGACCGTAGGTGAGCAGTTCTTC. The genes are TRBV5-4 and TRBJ2-1; 9 positions match TRBD1. With 5 bases clipped from V and 9 bases from J, the junction kept 12 bases outside the gene matches. CDR1 and CDR2 (germline): SGHNT, YYREEE (reference sequence). The CDR3 spans 15 residues.

CDR3 DNA sequence: TGTGCCAGCAGCCCTCCTGTAGCGACCCAGTACTTC. Its protein is CASSPPVATQYF. The chain recombines TRBV28 with TRBJ2-5; D not resolved. CDR1 MDHEN and CDR2 SYDVKM come from the germline V gene. CDR3 length: 12 amino acids. Trimming took off 6 bases at V and 7 bases at J, with 12 bases between the two ends.

Regarding this clone: A much larger clone is a single base away; this may be a read error. V gene TRBV5-4 combines with J gene TRBJ2-1; the D is unclear. In germline, CDR1 is SGHNT, CDR2 YYREEE (reference sequence). The CDR3 consists of 11 residues. The V and J ends lost 2 bases and 3 bases respectively, with 0 bases between them. CDR3 protein: CASSFYNEQFF. The CDR3 DNA sequence: TGTGCCAGCAGCTTCTACAATGAGCAGTTCTTC.

This clone was recorded once. The chain has TRBV6-5 and TRBJ1-4; 8 bases line up with TRBD1. V lost 6 bases, J lost 6 bases, and 6 bases stayed unmatched. This CDR3 comprises 14 residues. Germline V gives CDR1 MNHEY, CDR2 SVGAGI. DNA of the CDR3: TGTGCCAGCAGCCGGACAGGGTCGGATGAAAAACTGTTTTTT. Protein product: CASSRTGSDEKLFF.

CDR3 coding DNA: TGTGCCAGCCTTGGGCCAGGGGTTCGCGATGAGCAGTTCTTC. It translates to CASLGPGVRDEQFF. The rearrangement uses TRBV6-5 and TRBJ2-1; D is perhaps TRBD1 (6 bases). The CDR3 is 14 amino acids. V shed 8 bases and J shed 8 bases, with 19 bases lying between them. The germline gives CDR1 MNHEY, CDR2 SVGAGI.

V is TRBV11-2 and J is TRBJ2-7; possible D gene TRBD2, 5 bases. This CDR3 region has 13 residues. V was clipped by 2 bases and J by 6 bases, with 11 bases between them. The germline CDR1 and CDR2 sequences are SGHAT and FQNNGV. The CDR3 coding sequence is TGTGCCAGCAGCTTACAGGTTACTAGCGAGCAGTACTTC. This translates into CASSLQVTSEQYF.

The genes are TRBV7-2 and TRBJ2-7, with D possibly being TRBD1 (5 bases). The V gene's germline CDR1 is SGHTA and CDR2 FQGNSA. The CDR3 sequence is 13 residues long. V shed 3 bases and J shed 6 bases, with 12 bases lying between them. The CDR3 reads CASSFGEQGEQYF. CDR3 nucleotides: TGTGCCAGCAGCTTTGGCGAGCAGGGCGAGCAGTACTTC. Together with reference TRBV7-2 and TRBJ2-7, the CDR3 gives the full variable domain: GAGVSQSPSNKVTEKGKDVELRCDPISGHTALYWYRQSLGQGLEFLIYFQGNSAPDKSGLPSDRFSAERTGGSVSTLTIQRTQQEDSAVYLCASSFGEQGEQYFGPGTRLTVT.

On this clone itself: It may be a read error: a sequence one base away is much more abundant. The genes are TRBV4-1 and TRBJ2-1; TRBD2 is a possible D gene (5 bases). The CDR3 sequence is 16 residues long. Germline values: CDR1 MGHRA, CDR2 YSYEKL. The V and J ends lost 0 bases and 8 bases respectively, with 17 bases between them. CDR3 protein: CASSQDFPLRVYEQFF. CDR3 sequence (DNA): TGCGCCAGCAGCCAAGATTTCCCTTTGAGGGTTTATGAGCAGTTCTTC.

This clone was seen once. This chain uses TRBV29-1 with TRBJ2-3; 7 positions match TRBD1. Germline loops: CDR1 SQVTM, CDR2 ANQGSEA. V trimming: 7 bases; J trimming: 2 bases; junction bases outside the gene matches: 6. CDR3 size: 13 residues. The CDR3 nucleotides are TGCAGCGCCCGGGACAGCTCCACAGATACGCAGTATTTT. This encodes CSARDSSTDTQYF.

This clone was counted many times. The gene calls are TRBV19 and TRBJ1-5; D possibly corresponds to TRBD1 (6 bases). This CDR3 spans 13 amino acids. With 4 bases removed from V and 5 bases from J, the gap between germline ends came to 9 bases. Germline values: CDR1 LNHDA, CDR2 SQIVND (reference sequence). CDR3 amino acids: CASSTSGDQPQHF. The CDR3 region has the DNA TGTGCCAGTAGTACCTCAGGGGATCAGCCCCAGCATTTT. Supplemented by reference TRBV19 and TRBJ1-5, the full variable domain reads DGGITQSPKYLFRKEGQNVTLSCEQNLNHDAMYWYRQDPGQGLRLIYYSQIVNDFQKGDIAEGYSVSREKKESFPLTVTSAQKNPTAFYLCASSTSGDQPQHFGDGTRLSIL.

The rearrangement joins TRBV19 to TRBJ1-3; maybe TRBD1 (5 bases). Trimming took 3 bases from V and 2 from J, leaving 8 bases between them. Looked up from germline, CDR1 is LNHDA and CDR2 is SQIVND (reference sequence). The CDR3 contains 14 residues. CDR3 nucleotides: TGTGCCAGTAGTATGCAGGGCCCTGGAAACACCATATATTTT. Translated, it gives CASSMQGPGNTIYF.

The chain joins TRBV19 to TRBJ1-2; D is unresolved. Germline CDR1 LNHDA, CDR2 SQIVND (reference sequence). The CDR3 runs 12 residues. The germline V and J ends were trimmed by 6 bases and 8 bases, with 13 bases remaining between them. In DNA form, the CDR3 reads TGTGCCAGTAGCGAATTTCAGAGGGGCTACACCTTC. This codes for CASSEFQRGYTF.

This clone was seen a few times. The chain joins TRBV10-3 to TRBJ2-5, with 7 positions matching TRBD2. This CDR3 contains 12 residues. Germline CDR1 reads ENHRY; CDR2 reads SYGVKD. Trimming took 7 bases from V and 3 from J; bases not matched to a gene: 2. CDR3 in amino acids: CAIKGGEETQYF. Here the CDR3 DNA reads TGTGCCATCAAGGGAGGGGAAGAGACCCAGTACTTC.

The genes are TRBV19 and TRBJ2-5; D might be TRBD1 or TRBD2, each matching 6 bases. Germline values: CDR1 LNHDA, CDR2 SQIVND (reference sequence). The CDR3 totals 16 residues. Trimming took off 3 bases at V and 7 bases at J, with 21 bases between the two ends. The CDR3 region is CASSILATTRGGTQYF. CDR3 bases: TGTGCCAGTAGTATCCTAGCGACTACTCGAGGGGGGACCCAGTACTTC.

The chain recombines TRBV28 with TRBJ2-7; 7 positions agree with TRBD1. The V gene's germline CDR1 is MDHEN and CDR2 SYDVKM. This CDR3 has 15 residues. Trimming took 8 bases from V and 5 from J; bases not matched to a gene: 15. CDR3 sequence reads: CASLPPGRGTNEQYF. CDR3 nucleotide sequence: TGTGCCAGCCTCCCCCCCGGCAGGGGGACCAACGAGCAGTACTTC.

This clone was seen a few times. V is TRBV25-1 and J is TRBJ1-1; D may be TRBD1 (5 bases). This CDR3 spans 14 amino acids. Trimming took off 1 base at V and 4 bases at J, with 10 bases between the two ends. From germline, CDR1 is MGHDK and CDR2 SYGVNS. CDR3 in amino acids: CASSESGTVTEAFF. CDR3 nucleotides: TGTGCCAGCAGTGAATCTGGGACGGTCACTGAAGCTTTCTTT.

The V call is TRBV29-1, the J call TRBJ2-1; the match to TRBD2 covers 11 bases. The CDR3 contains 12 residues. Germline CDR1 and CDR2: SQVTM and ANQGSEA. With 5 bases clipped from V and 12 bases from J, the junction kept 6 bases outside the gene matches. This CDR3 is CSVRLAGGVQFF. CDR3 DNA: TGCAGCGTTCGGTTAGCGGGAGGGGTGCAGTTCTTC.